This TCR beta chain came from a study of T-cell reconstitution after alpha-beta-depleted transplantation in children. This CDR3 region has 15 residues. V dropped 6 bases and J dropped 1; count of bases not matched to a gene: 8. Unique molecular identifiers were built into the TCRbeta library. MiXCR was run by TCRdb on the PCR reads, yielding one entry per CDR3 protein. Of approximately 590,000 distinct CDR3 sequences in the sample, about 10% were seen once. There are a few counts of this clonotype. This chain links TRBV12-3 or TRBV12-4 with TRBJ2-7; the match to TRBD1 covers 8 bases. This sample comprised PBMCs from the stem cell graft donor, obtained from the stem cell graft. The clonotype originates from a human donor who donated a stem cell graft to a child with acute myeloid leukemia. The CDR3 bases are TGTGCCAGCAGGCTTGGGACAGGTCGTTCCTACGAGCAGTACTTC. It translates to CASRLGTGRSYEQYF.